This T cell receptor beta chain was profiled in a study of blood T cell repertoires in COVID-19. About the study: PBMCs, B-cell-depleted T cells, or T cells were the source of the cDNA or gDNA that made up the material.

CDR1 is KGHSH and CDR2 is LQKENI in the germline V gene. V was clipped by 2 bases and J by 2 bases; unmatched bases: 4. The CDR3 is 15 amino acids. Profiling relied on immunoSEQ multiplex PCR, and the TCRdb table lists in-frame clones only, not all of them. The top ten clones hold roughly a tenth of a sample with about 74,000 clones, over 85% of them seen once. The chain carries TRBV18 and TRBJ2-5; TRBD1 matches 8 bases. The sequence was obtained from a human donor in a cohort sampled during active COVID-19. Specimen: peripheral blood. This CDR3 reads CASSPVGQGQETQYF. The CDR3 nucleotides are TGTGCCAGCTCACCAGTCGGACAGGGTCAAGAGACCCAGTACTTC.